Below are 13 T cell receptor beta chains sequenced from a single sample in a study of brain T cells in children with intractable seizures. The time point is: blood from clinic visit 5 months post-surgery; TSC patient then seizure free. The table came from immunoSEQ multiplex PCR; TCRdb's copy has only in-frame clones and leaves some out. Altogether 340,000 or so clones are present, roughly 92% being singletons, with the ten largest covering 5.7%. The sample here was peripheral blood, taken more than 4 months after surgery. These receptors all come from a boy less than two years old with tuberous sclerosis and intractable seizures.

The V and J genes are TRBV4-2 and TRBJ1-4, with TRBD1 as a possible D gene (5 bases). With 0 bases removed from V and 3 bases from J, the gap between germline ends came to 8 bases. The CDR3 extends over 15 amino acids. In germline, CDR1 is LGHNA, CDR2 YNFKEQ. CDR3 amino acids: CASSQDRGSNEKLFF. DNA of the CDR3: TGTGCCAGCAGCCAAGATCGGGGGTCTAATGAAAAACTGTTTTTT.

This chain links TRBV3-1 (or the pseudogene TRBV3-2) with TRBJ2-1, with TRBD2 identical over 7 bases. CDR1 and CDR2 from the germline V gene are LGHDT and YNNKEL (reference sequence). The CDR3 loop spans 17 amino acids. V dropped 3 bases and J dropped 5; count of bases not matched to a gene: 13. This chain's CDR3 is CASSQQPERGGDNEQFF. The CDR3, as DNA: TGTGCCAGCAGCCAGCAGCCGGAGCGGGGAGGCGACAATGAGCAGTTCTTC.

This clone appeared once. The chain recombines TRBV30 with TRBJ1-3, with D unresolved. The CDR3 sequence is 15 residues long. CDR1 is GTSNPN and CDR2 is SVGIG in the germline V gene (reference sequence). Trimming removed 1 base at V and 0 bases at J, with 10 bases between. The CDR3 sequence: CAWSAEEISGNTIYF. The CDR3 DNA reads as TGTGCCTGGAGTGCGGAGGAAATCTCTGGAAACACCATATATTTT.

This chain connects TRBV29-1 to TRBJ2-7, with 7 bases that match TRBD2. J was trimmed by 1 base and V by 2 bases; bases with no gene match: 11. The CDR3 loop spans 16 amino acids. Germline V gene sequence: CDR1 SQVTM, CDR2 ANQGSEA. The CDR3 bases are TGCAGCGTTGAAAGGCTTGGCGGGAGTGAGTCCTACGAGCAGTACTTC. It specifies CSVERLGGSESYEQYF.

V usage is TRBV11-3 and J usage is TRBJ1-1; D unresolved. The CDR3 totals 12 residues. The germline V gene has CDR1 SGHNT and CDR2 YENEEA. The V gene lost 3 bases and the J gene lost 1 base, with 3 bases spanning the gap. The DNA for the CDR3 is TGTGCCAGCAGCTTCCCGAACACTGAAGCTTTCTTT. Translation: CASSFPNTEAFF.

This clone was detected only once. The CDR3 loop reads CASSKTGGSSGANVLTF. CDR3 DNA sequence: TGCGCCAGCAGCAAGACAGGGGGGAGCTCTGGGGCCAACGTCCTGACTTTC. The V gene is TRBV5-1, the J gene TRBJ2-6; TRBD1 matches at 9 bases. This CDR3 contains 17 residues. The germline gives CDR1 SGHRS, CDR2 YFSETQ. The V gene end was trimmed by 4 bases and the J gene end by 0 bases; junction bases not matched to a gene: 5.

The rearrangement links TRBV5-1 to TRBJ2-7; possibly TRBD1 for D (6 bases). The CDR3 spans 14 residues. V was trimmed by 3 bases and J by 5 bases, leaving 15 bases between them. Germline V gives CDR1 SGHRS, CDR2 YFSETQ. CDR3 bases: TGCGCCAGCAGCTCAAGGGACACTTCTGACGAGCAGTACTTC. Protein product: CASSSRDTSDEQYF.

The chain has TRBV2 and TRBJ1-4; 7 bases match TRBD1. This CDR3 is built from 13 residues. J was trimmed by 8 bases and V by 5 bases; bases with no gene match: 5. Germline-derived CDR1 and CDR2 are SNHLY and FYNNEI. CDR3 protein: CASSRQGLEKLFF. The CDR3 DNA reads TGTGCCAGCAGTCGACAGGGTCTAGAAAAACTGTTTTTT.

This chain links TRBV30 with TRBJ1-2; no firm D call. Trimming took 5 bases from V and 6 from J, leaving 16 bases between them. Germline-derived CDR1 and CDR2 are GTSNPN and SVGIG (reference sequence). The CDR3 is made up of 13 amino acids. CDR3 coding DNA: TGTGCCTGGTCGGCCAGAACAGCCGATGGCTACACCTTC. Translating it yields CAWSARTADGYTF.

This clone has only a few counts. The V and J genes are TRBV14 and TRBJ2-1, with D perhaps TRBD1 (8 bases). This CDR3 has 15 residues. V was cut by 5 bases and J by 7 bases, with 18 bases left in between. The germline V gene encodes CDR1 SGHDN and CDR2 FVKESK. Written as DNA, the CDR3 is TGTGCCAGCAGCACCCAGGGGGCGCGGGGGAATGAGCAGTTCTTC. Translation gives CASSTQGARGNEQFF. The full variable domain, in which reference TRBV14 and TRBJ2-1 provide the parts outside the CDR3, is EAGVTQFPSHSVIEKGQTVTLRCDPISGHDNLYWYRRVMGKEIKFLLHFVKESKQDESGMPNNRFLAERTGGTYSTLKVQPAELEDSGVYFCASSTQGARGNEQFFGPGTRLTVL.

The chain uses TRBV4-1 and TRBJ2-7; D is possibly TRBD2 (6 bases). V shed 3 bases and J shed 2 bases, with 11 bases lying between them. This CDR3 has 14 residues. Germline V gene sequence: CDR1 MGHRA, CDR2 YSYEKL. The CDR3 spells CASSHGPGAYEQYF. DNA of the CDR3: TGCGCCAGCAGCCATGGCCCGGGGGCCTACGAGCAGTACTTC.

The chain recombines TRBV27 with TRBJ2-3; the D call may be TRBD1 or TRBD2 (5 bases each). CDR3 length: 17 residues. The germline V and J ends were trimmed by 5 bases and 5 bases, with 23 bases remaining between them. In germline, CDR1 is MNHEY, CDR2 SMNVEV (reference sequence). This chain's CDR3 is CASSNLLRDPTQDTQYF. The DNA of the CDR3 is TGTGCCAGCAGTAATCTCCTCCGGGACCCAACACAAGATACGCAGTATTTT.

V usage is TRBV5-4 and J usage is TRBJ2-1, with 8 bases lining up with TRBD2. The CDR3 spans 14 residues. Germline V gene lookup returns CDR1 SGHNT and CDR2 YYREEE (reference sequence). V lost 3 bases, J lost 3 bases, and 2 bases stayed unmatched. CDR3 sequence (DNA): TGTGCCAGCAGCTCGGGAGGGCTCTACAATGAGCAGTTCTTC. This gives the protein CASSSGGLYNEQFF.